The clone carrying this T cell receptor beta chain occurred a few times. Its antigen is undetermined. V shed 4 bases and J 3 bases; nucleotides not matched to a gene: 5. Germline assignment: CDR1 LGHDT and CDR2 YNNKEL (reference sequence). The CDR3 is made up of 15 amino acids. The use of genomic DNA as template underpinned the TCR beta VDJ and CDR3 profiling. In TCRdb, the reads were re-called with MiXCR into one record per CDR3 protein. The sample yields 150,000 to 200,000 distinct CDR3 sequences, approximately 50% seen once. The data are from a study of CD8+CD57+ T cells in acquired aplastic anemia. Patients chosen for sequencing had shown CD8+CD57+ cell expansion by flow cytometry. No therapy was given to patients before blood sampling. Findings and caveats of the study: Common to patients and controls were about 31 CD8+ CDR3 sequences.

The chain couples TRBV3-1 to TRBJ2-1; 8 nucleotides agree with TRBD2. This sequence originates from a human donor with aplastic anemia. Source material: sorted CD4+, CD8+, or CD8+CD57+ T cells (not recorded which) from PBMCs. The CDR3 coding sequence is TGTGCCAGCAGCCCGTGGACTAGCAGCTACAATGAGCAGTTCTTC. Its protein product is CASSPWTSSYNEQFF.